This T cell receptor (beta chain) was sequenced for a study of human T cells and chemical hapten exposure. Study at large: Per-sample variation in TCR yield stemmed mainly from small pooled library volume differences. Findings of the study overall: Those TCRs sitting above 1 in 1000 frequency stayed the same with DPC sensitization.

The time point is: patch test 3, about 24 weeks after DPC sensitization. Treatment reported: therapeutic diphenylcyclopropenone sensitization with weekly scalp DPC. Participating donors were patients with alopecia, aged 18 to 70 years, considered appropriate candidates for DPC. Germline V gene sequence: CDR1 ENHRY, CDR2 SYGVKD. Trimming removed 2 bases from V and 9 bases from J; junction bases left unmatched: 5. This CDR3 contains 14 residues. Details on this clonotype: Its specificity is not known.

TCRdb fed the RACE reads into MiXCR, producing one record per CDR3 protein. The sample shows approximately 90,000 distinct CDR3 sequences, roughly 27% of them seen only once. Source: whole blood, taken in connection with sensitization to the hapten diphenylcyclopropenone (DPC). The TCR originated in a man aged 40-50 years with alopecia areata. Some clones in this sample may be carry-over from other donors' samples. The gene calls are TRBV10-3 and TRBJ2-1, with TRBD2 identical over 9 bases. The CDR3 reads CAISEGLALGEQFF. CDR3 DNA: TGTGCCATCAGTGAGGGACTAGCGTTGGGTGAGCAGTTCTTC.